The 3 T cell receptor beta chains below all came from one sample that was sequenced in a study of regulatory T cells in long-lasting Graves disease. Library construction for TCR beta used iRepertoire HTBI primers and Arm-PCR of CDR3 regions. TCRdb reprocessed the multiplex PCR reads via MiXCR and lists one record per CDR3 protein. Of 350,000 to 500,000 distinct CDR3 sequences in the sample, about 16% were seen once. The time point: newly diagnosed GD, antithyroid drugs for less than 3 months. Generation of the TCR library employed RNA extracted from PBMCs. This sample also appeared in a second study, on T cells in Graves' hyperthyroidism and ophthalmopathy.

Sequencing was performed on peripheral blood mononuclear cells (PBMCs), taken at new diagnosis, from a patient treated with antithyroid drugs. Receptor source: a young woman with Graves disease.

In regard to this clonotype: This likely came from a read error, as a far larger clone is one base away. The chain uses TRBV12-3 or TRBV12-4 and TRBJ2-5; 12 bases align to TRBD2. There are 14 residues in the CDR3. V was clipped by 6 bases and J by 11 bases; unmatched bases: 10. In DNA, the CDR3 is TGTGCCAGCAGCCGACTAGCGGGAGTCTATGAGCAGTACTTC. Translating it yields CASSRLAGVYEQYF.

The table lists this clonotype with many counts. The chain has TRBV4-1 and TRBJ2-7; possible D gene TRBD1, 7 bases. Germline V gene data show CDR1 as MGHRA and CDR2 as YSYEKL. V was clipped by 1 base and J by 5 bases, with 12 bases between them. The CDR3 is made up of 14 amino acids. CDR3 sequence: CASSQGQGGNEQYF. In DNA form, the CDR3 reads TGCGCCAGCAGCCAAGGACAGGGAGGCAACGAGCAGTACTTC.

The count of this clonotype is one. The CDR3 loop reads CASSGLAHNEQFF. CDR3 DNA: TGTGCCAGCAGCGGACTAGCCCACAATGAGCAGTTCTTC. J is TRBJ2-1 and V is TRBV6-1, with TRBD2 matching over 8 bases. The CDR3 sequence is 13 residues long. The junction had 3 bases not matched to a gene; V was cut back by 6 bases and J by 5 bases. CDR1 is MNHNS, CDR2 SASEGT, per germline.